The 15 T cell receptor beta chains listed next were all sequenced from one sample in a study of OX40 agonist ivuxolimab in advanced cancers. Clones were read by immunoSEQ multiplex PCR, and TCRdb kept only the in-frame ones, dropping some. Among around 80,000 clones listed, about 88% were seen once. Sequencing used CD4+ or CD8+ T cells sorted from blood, obtained in a trial of the OX40 agonist ivuxolimab. The receptors derive from an adult with an advanced solid tumor such as melanoma, head and neck, liver or kidney cancer.

The chain recombines TRBV30 with TRBJ1-2, with D maybe TRBD1 (5 bases). Germline loops: CDR1 GTSNPN, CDR2 SVGIG (reference sequence). V lost 3 bases and J lost 0, with 11 bases in between. The CDR3 sequence is 14 residues long. The CDR3 sequence: CAWRRQTTNYGYTF. The CDR3 nucleotides are TGTGCCTGGAGACGACAGACCACTAACTATGGCTACACCTTC.

The gene calls are TRBV18 and TRBJ2-7; the match to TRBD1 covers 9 bases. The junction had 6 bases not matched to a gene; V was cut back by 1 base and J by 5 bases. There are 15 residues in the CDR3. CDR1 and CDR2 from the germline V gene are KGHSH and LQKENI. The CDR3: CASSPRTGVTDEQYF. CDR3 coding DNA: TGTGCCAGCTCACCACGGACAGGGGTTACGGACGAGCAGTACTTC.

The chain recombines TRBV27 with TRBJ1-6, with D perhaps TRBD1 (5 bases). This CDR3 comprises 17 residues. Germline CDR1 is MNHEY and CDR2 is SMNVEV (reference sequence). V was pared by 1 base and J by 8 bases, with 18 bases between. The CDR3 nucleotides read TGTGCCAGCAGTTTATTGGGGGTCTCCCGGCGCGATTCACCCCTCCACTTT. It yields the protein CASSLLGVSRRDSPLHF.

The chain uses TRBV4-3 and TRBJ1-5; the D gene is possibly TRBD1 (6 bases). CDR1 is LGHNA and CDR2 is YSLEER in the germline V gene. The CDR3 is 15 residues long. The ends were cut back, 3 bases at V and 0 bases at J, with 9 bases in the middle. The CDR3 region has the DNA TGCGCCAGCAGCCAGGACAGTCGTAGCAATCAGCCCCAGCATTTT. This sequence encodes CASSQDSRSNQPQHF.

The genes are TRBV9 and TRBJ2-1; 11 positions agree with TRBD2. J lost 4 bases, V lost 4 bases, and 7 bases had no gene match. The CDR3 extends over 16 amino acids. Per germline, CDR1 SGDLS and CDR2 YYNGEE. In DNA, the CDR3 is TGTGCCAGCAGCCTAGGACTAGCGGGCAGGTACAATGAGCAGTTCTTC. This encodes CASSLGLAGRYNEQFF.

The chain recombines TRBV9 with TRBJ1-6, with TRBD1 as a possible D gene (5 bases). The germline V and J ends were trimmed by 2 bases and 1 base, with 7 bases remaining between them. CDR1 and CDR2 from the germline V gene are SGDLS and YYNGEE. CDR3 length: 15 amino acids. The chain's CDR3 is CASSVGGSYNSPLHF. The CDR3 DNA is TGTGCCAGCAGCGTCGGGGGGTCCTATAATTCACCCCTCCACTTT.

The rearrangement joins TRBV5-1 to TRBJ1-6, with D possibly matching TRBD1 (6 bases). Germline V gene sequence: CDR1 SGHRS, CDR2 YFSETQ. The CDR3 extends over 14 amino acids. Trimming removed 1 base from V and 9 bases from J, with 11 bases in between. Written as DNA, the CDR3 is TGCGCCAGCAGCTTGACTGGGGGGGCTTCACCCCTCCACTTT. Its protein is CASSLTGGASPLHF.

This clone was seen more than once but under ten times. The rearrangement joins TRBV5-1 to TRBJ1-1; D is undetermined. This CDR3 is built from 14 residues. Germline assignment: CDR1 SGHRS and CDR2 YFSETQ. V was clipped by 2 bases and J by 4 bases, with 12 bases between them. As DNA, the CDR3 is TGCGCCAGCAGCTTTGGGGTACTGAGCACTGAAGCTTTCTTT. Translation: CASSFGVLSTEAFF. Supplemented by reference TRBV5-1 and TRBJ1-1, the full variable domain reads KAGVTQTPRYLIKTRGQQVTLSCSPISGHRSVSWYQQTPGQGLQFLFEYFSETQRNKGNFPGRFSGRQFSNSRSEMNVSTLELGDSALYLCASSFGVLSTEAFFGQGTRLTVV.

V and J are TRBV19 and TRBJ1-6, with 7 bases identical to TRBD1. The V gene's germline CDR1 is LNHDA and CDR2 SQIVND (reference sequence). With 3 bases clipped from V and 6 bases from J, the junction kept 14 bases outside the gene matches. This CDR3 region has 18 residues. The CDR3 spells CASSIHPGQNLGNSPLHF. The CDR3 nucleotides are TGTGCCAGTAGTATTCATCCGGGACAGAACCTCGGTAATTCACCCCTCCACTTT.

The chain links TRBV2 to TRBJ2-7; D uncertain. The germline V gene has CDR1 SNHLY and CDR2 FYNNEI. The CDR3 consists of 13 residues. V was pared by 2 bases and J by 12 bases, with 17 bases between. Here the CDR3 DNA reads TGTGCCAGCAGTGAAAGTGGAATCACCTACCCGTACTTC. Translating gives CASSESGITYPYF. The variable domain in full, completed from reference TRBV2 and TRBJ2-7, reads EPEVTQTPSHQVTQMGQEVILRCVPISNHLYFYWYRQILGQKVEFLVSFYNNEISEKSEIFDDQFSVERPDGSNFTLKIRSTKLEDSAMYFCASSESGITYPYFGPGTRLTVT.

This clone was seen only once. The chain recombines TRBV7-8 with TRBJ2-7, with 7 bases that match TRBD1. This CDR3 comprises 14 residues. Trimming at V came to 5 bases and at J to 4 bases, leaving 8 bases not matched to a gene. Germline V gene lookup returns CDR1 SGHVS and CDR2 FQNEAQ. CDR3 in amino acids: CASSLRDSSYEQYF. Here the CDR3 DNA reads TGTGCCAGCAGCCTCCGGGACAGTTCTTACGAGCAGTACTTC.

J is TRBJ2-1 and V is TRBV5-4; 11 nucleotides match TRBD2. V lost 4 bases, J lost 2 bases, and 5 bases stayed unmatched. The CDR3 extends over 16 amino acids. CDR1 and CDR2 (germline): SGHNT, YYREEE (reference sequence). Written as DNA, the CDR3 is TGTGCCAGCAGCCCGGGACTAGCGGACGCCTACAATGAGCAGTTCTTC. Translated, it gives CASSPGLADAYNEQFF.

With respect to this clone: Other DNA sequences in this specimen translate into the identical CDR3. The chain is built from TRBV7-2 and TRBJ2-2; 7 nucleotides agree with TRBD2. Germline V CDR1 and CDR2: SGHTA, FQGNSA. V lost 0 bases and J lost 5; bases outside the gene matches: 0. The CDR3 extends over 14 amino acids. The CDR3 is CASSLAGGTGELFF. CDR3 DNA sequence: TGTGCCAGCAGCTTAGCGGGGGGGACCGGGGAGCTGTTTTTT. Filled out from reference TRBV7-2 and TRBJ2-2, the complete variable domain reads GAGVSQSPSNKVTEKGKDVELRCDPISGHTALYWYRQSLGQGLEFLIYFQGNSAPDKSGLPSDRFSAERTGGSVSTLTIQRTQQEDSAVYLCASSLAGGTGELFFGEGSRLTVL.

This clone was observed a few times. The chain employs TRBV21-1 and TRBJ2-1; the D call of TRBD1 is as the table states it, not checked on the DNA. TRBV21-1 is tagged as a pseudogene. The CDR3 has 14 residues. CDR3 in DNA: TGTGCCAGCAGCAAATCAGGTTCCTACAATGAGCAGTTCTTC. Translation: CASSKSGSYNEQFF.

J is TRBJ2-1 and V is TRBV19, with D perhaps matching TRBD2 (7 bases). There are 16 residues in the CDR3. The V gene lost 9 bases and the J gene lost 0 bases, with 18 bases spanning the gap. Germline V gives CDR1 LNHDA, CDR2 SQIVND (reference sequence). The CDR3 reads CASSSRGPSSYNEQFF. CDR3 coding DNA: TGTGCCAGCAGCTCGCGGGGGCCGAGCTCCTACAATGAGCAGTTCTTC.